The 19 T cell receptor beta chains below come from one sample, sequenced in a study of blood T cells in healthy people across ages. PCR was performed a second time for roughly 7 to 11 cycles using a sample-barcoded 5' primer and a J-beta primer mix. TCRdb passed the 5' RACE reads through MiXCR, listing each CDR3 protein once. This table holds fewer than 1,000,000 distinct CDR3 sequences, 40% to 50% found once. The sample taken for sequencing was blood. Source of these receptors: a man in his sixties in good health.

This clonotype was detected only a few times. This rearrangement joins TRBV27 to TRBJ2-2, with TRBD1 matching over 9 bases. CDR3 length: 15 amino acids. The germline CDR1 and CDR2 sequences are MNHEY and SMNVEV (reference sequence). V was pared by 5 bases and J by 1 base, with 2 bases of the junction left unmatched. In DNA, the CDR3 is TGTGCCAGCAGTCGACAGGGGGAGAACACCGGGGAGCTGTTTTTT. It yields the protein CASSRQGENTGELFF.

This clonotype occurred once. V gene TRBV2 combines with J gene TRBJ2-7; 7 bases align to TRBD1. The J call may be wrong; the DNA end is better matched by TRBJ2-5. The CDR3 length is 14 residues. Per the germline V gene, CDR1 is SNHLY and CDR2 is FYNNEI. DNA for the CDR3: TGTGCTTGCGCTCGAGACAGGGCTGGAGAGACCCAGTACTTC. It encodes CACARDRAGETQYF.

This clonotype was found a few times. The chain joins TRBV20-1 to TRBJ2-4; D is perhaps TRBD1 (6 bases). The length of the CDR3 is 15 residues. Trimming took 6 bases from V and 0 from J, leaving 15 bases between them. The germline gives CDR1 DFQATT, CDR2 SNEGSKA (reference sequence). The DNA for the CDR3 is TGCAGTGCCCGTGGGACACCCTTAGCCAAAAACATTCAGTACTTC. Translated, it gives CSARGTPLAKNIQYF.

The sample holds a few counts of this clonotype. V usage is TRBV29-1 and J usage is TRBJ1-4, with TRBD1 matching over 7 bases. The germline V gene encodes CDR1 SQVTM and CDR2 ANQGSEA. The CDR3 consists of 13 residues. V shed 7 bases, J shed 8 bases, and the junction held 10 bases outside the gene matches. This CDR3 is CSAARQGGEKLFF. In nucleotides, the CDR3 is TGCAGCGCAGCTAGACAGGGCGGAGAAAAACTGTTTTTT.

This clonotype was detected a few times. The chain uses TRBV4-1 and TRBJ2-1, with unresolved D. Germline assignment: CDR1 MGHRA and CDR2 YSYEKL. Trimming took 4 bases from V and 8 from J, leaving 12 bases between them. This CDR3 comprises 13 residues. The CDR3 DNA is TGCGCCAGCAGCCGTCTGGGGTATGATGAGCAGTTCTTC. Translation: CASSRLGYDEQFF.

This clonotype has a handful of counts. This may arise from a read error, as a much more abundant clone is one base away. CDR3: CSVEIWDSSYNEQYF. As DNA, the CDR3 is TGCAGCGTTGAAATTTGGGATAGCTCCTACAATGAGCAGTACTTC. This chain connects TRBV29-1 to TRBJ2-1, with D hard to call. The last part of the DNA fits TRBJ2-7 better; the J call may be wrong. This CDR3 is built from 15 residues. Looked up from germline, CDR1 is SQVTM and CDR2 is ANQGSEA.

The chain links TRBV7-6 to TRBJ2-2; 7 bases are shared with TRBD1. The CDR3 runs to 12 residues. Per germline, CDR1 SGHVS and CDR2 FNYEAQ. V shed 1 base and J 13 bases; nucleotides not matched to a gene: 3. The CDR3 is CASSLGTGGLFF. Here the CDR3 DNA reads TGTGCCAGCAGCTTAGGGACAGGCGGGCTGTTTTTT.

This clonotype was picked up a small number of times. The chain combines TRBV6-1 with TRBJ1-6; 8 positions agree with TRBD1. V shed 6 bases, J shed 10 bases, and the junction held 8 bases outside the gene matches. The CDR3 totals 14 residues. Germline V gene sequence: CDR1 MNHNS, CDR2 SASEGT. CDR3 nucleotides: TGTGCCAGCAGAGGGACAGGAAGGGACTCACCCCTCCACTTT. As protein: CASRGTGRDSPLHF.

The V gene is TRBV10-3, the J gene TRBJ2-7, with 8 nucleotides matching TRBD2. The DNA matches TRBJ2-5 better at its end, which makes the J call doubtful. The CDR3 spans 14 residues. Germline values: CDR1 ENHRY, CDR2 SYGVKD. The CDR3 loop is CAISRSGAKETQYF. As DNA, the CDR3 is TGTGCCATCAGTCGTAGCGGGGCGAAAGAGACCCAGTACTTC.

Ten or more counts support this clonotype. This chain uses TRBV2 with TRBJ2-1, with 7 positions matching TRBD1. The germline gives CDR1 SNHLY, CDR2 FYNNEI. The length of the CDR3 is 14 residues. V gave up 5 bases and J gave up 8 bases; unmatched junction bases: 9. The CDR3 nucleotides read TGTGCCAGCAGTAAACAGGGGAGAGGCTATGAGCAGTTCTTC. This encodes CASSKQGRGYEQFF.

The J gene is TRBJ2-6, the V gene TRBV12-3 or TRBV12-4, with 8 bases that match TRBD1. The CDR3 contains 14 residues. The trim removed 5 bases at V and 8 bases at J, leaving 5 bases unmatched. The CDR3 DNA is TGTGCCAGCAGTCCTCGACAGGGGACCAACGTCCTGACTTTC. Its translation: CASSPRQGTNVLTF.

The CDR3 region has the DNA TGTGCCAGCAGCTTACCAGGAGGGTTTCACTCCTACGAGCAGTACTTC. It translates to CASSLPGGFHSYEQYF. The chain couples TRBV11-2 to TRBJ2-7; maybe TRBD2 (6 bases). This CDR3 region has 16 residues. Germline V gene data show CDR1 as SGHAT and CDR2 as FQNNGV. Between the trimmed V and J ends, which lost 2 bases and 0 bases, there was a span of 14 bases. Full variable domain (missing parts from reference TRBV11-2 and TRBJ2-7): EAGVAQSPRYKIIEKRQSVAFWCNPISGHATLYWYQQILGQGPKLLIQFQNNGVVDDSQLPKDRFSAERLKGVDSTLKIQPAKLEDSAVYLCASSLPGGFHSYEQYFGPGTRLTVT.

Only a few counts were recorded for this clonotype. The V gene is TRBV30, the J gene TRBJ2-2; TRBD1 is a possible D gene (5 bases). CDR1 GTSNPN and CDR2 SVGIG come from the germline V gene (reference sequence). V lost 4 bases and J 3 bases, leaving 6 bases between the germline ends. The CDR3 is made up of 12 amino acids. Written as DNA, the CDR3 is TGTGCCTGGACCAGGGACACCGGGGAGCTGTTTTTT. Its translation: CAWTRDTGELFF.

With respect to this clonotype: The junction departs from germline at one end; a sequencing error may be responsible. The rearrangement uses TRBV2 and TRBJ2-1, with 8 bases identical to TRBD1. The CDR3 runs to 14 residues. CDR1 is SNHLY, CDR2 FYNNEI, per germline. CDR3 amino acids: CASRTTGVYNELFF. In nucleotides, the CDR3 is TGTGCCAGCAGAACGACAGGGGTGTACAATGAGCTGTTCTTC.

A few counts support this clonotype. The rearrangement joins TRBV28 to TRBJ2-7; D gene unclear. The CDR3 runs to 12 residues. The V end lost 3 bases, the J end lost 2 bases, and 5 bases lay between the germline ends. Germline CDR1 is MDHEN and CDR2 is SYDVKM. This CDR3 is CASSFDPYEQYF. CDR3 nucleotide sequence: TGTGCCAGCAGTTTCGACCCCTACGAGCAGTACTTC.

The chain has TRBV5-1 and TRBJ2-7; 8 bases are shared with TRBD2. The CDR3 is 14 amino acids. V shed 3 bases and J 6 bases; nucleotides not matched to a gene: 8. Germline CDR1 SGHRS, CDR2 YFSETQ. The CDR3: CASSSSSGGGEQYF. The CDR3 DNA sequence: TGCGCCAGCAGCTCGTCGAGCGGGGGAGGCGAGCAGTACTTC.

V gene TRBV6-6 combines with J gene TRBJ1-2; 9 bases line up with TRBD1. The CDR3 has 17 residues. Looked up from germline, CDR1 is MNHNY and CDR2 is SVGAGI (reference sequence). V trimming: 2 bases; J trimming: 1 base; junction bases outside the gene matches: 8. DNA of the CDR3: TGTGCCAGCAGTTACGGGGTCTCGGGACAGGGTAACTATGGCTACACCTTC. It yields the protein CASSYGVSGQGNYGYTF.

Remarks on this clonotype: A read error may account for a junction end that differs from germline. This rearrangement joins TRBV6-5 to TRBJ1-4, with D possibly matching TRBD1 (5 bases). The CDR3 extends over 15 amino acids. Germline V lookup: CDR1 MNHEY, CDR2 SVGAGI. The CDR3 nucleotides read TGTGTCAGCAGTTATCGGGCAGGGCGAAATGAAAAACTGTTTTTT. Its protein product is CVSSYRAGRNEKLFF.

This clonotype came up a few times. V is TRBV6-2 or TRBV6-3 and J is TRBJ2-3, with no clear D. The CDR3 extends over 14 amino acids. The germline V gene encodes CDR1 MNHEY and CDR2 SVGEGT. The ends were cut back, 1 base at V and 4 bases at J, with 9 bases in the middle. The CDR3 sequence is CASSYYVFPDTQYF. The CDR3 DNA reads TGTGCCAGCAGTTACTACGTTTTCCCAGATACGCAGTATTTT.